This TCR beta chain came from a study of T cells in Graves' hyperthyroidism and ophthalmopathy. Study at large: Specimen type is peripheral blood, collected at initial diagnosis prior to any treatment.

What was amplified from RNA transcripts were TCR beta CDR3 regions. A first-round RT-PCR of the TCR CDR3 used the HTBI primer set. TCRdb re-analysed the multiplex PCR reads in MiXCR, keeping a single row per CDR3 protein. The table lists 700,000 or so distinct CDR3 sequences, 15% to 20% of them singletons. This CDR3 is 15 amino acids long. Germline V gene data show CDR1 as MGHRA and CDR2 as YSYEKL. Trimming pared 0 bases from V and 3 bases from J, leaving 10 bases between. Notes on the study in general: Patients with ophthalmopathy were separated from those with stable hyperthyroidism by a 13 V-J model.

This clonotype was seen a few times. Antigen: not known. The source of this sequence is a man younger than 35 with Graves' hyperthyroidism. V gene TRBV4-1 combines with J gene TRBJ2-3; D remains unclear. Sequenced sample: blood. The CDR3 coding sequence is TGCGCCAGCAGCCAAGACTTTATCAGTACAGATACGCAGTATTTT. Its protein product is CASSQDFISTDTQYF.